This section outlines one T cell receptor (beta chain) sequence together with its context. There is no known antigen for this receptor. Base qualities are not recorded, but no much larger clone differs from it by a single base. The cohort was made up of about 670 healthy bone marrow donors. All cohort members were sampled while nominally healthy, although unrecorded immune exposures were likely present. The donor tested CMV seronegative, placing the donor among the 350 to 400 seronegative members of the cohort. Every donor gave a peripheral blood sample, and the peripheral blood mononuclear cells from that sample were used for TCR beta sequencing. Genomic DNA extraction from the blood cell samples was performed with the Qiagen DNeasy Blood Extraction Kit. Libraries were built with the immunoSEQ multiplex PCR assay. A mixture of 60 forward primers for TCR Vbeta segments and 13 reverse primers for TCR Jbeta segments was used in the multiplex PCR. A multiplex PCR assay on genomic DNA amplified the CDR3 region of rearranged TCR beta genes. On the Illumina HiSeq System, the amplified TCR beta libraries were sequenced as 87-base-pair reads. The authors' analysis ran thus. Across the 640 or so repertoires, a later analysis counted 80 million or so unique TCR beta chains, around 10 million of which were shared by at least two donors. Raw reads were error-corrected and collapsed into unique sequences with a nearest-neighbor algorithm that merged closely related sequences to remove PCR and sequencing errors. Alignment of CDR3 sequences to IMGT reference sequences was used to assign V, D and J gene segments. Each retained sequence needed at least a six-nucleotide match to both a V gene segment and a J gene segment. Rearrangements were classified as productive when the CDR3 lacked stop codons and remained in frame with V and J, and all other rearrangements were classified as non-productive. CDR3 was defined by IMGT convention, running from the second conserved V-encoded cysteine to the conserved J-encoded phenylalanine. The earlier analysis of 587 of the donors excluded any sequence lacking an unambiguous match to a single V gene segment. In an earlier analysis of some 590 of the donors, a V segment was called functional when productive rearrangements were above 56.7%, and segregating when the standard deviation between donors exceeded 5%. A statistical classification framework was built for diagnosing cytomegalovirus status from the catalog of TCR beta chain sequences. A later analysis assigned V and J genes by comparing TCR nucleotide sequences with IMGT/GENE-DB human TR gene sequences. Using the TCRdist pipeline, a later analysis assigned CDR3 sequences along with most-parsimonious VDJ recombination scenarios. In a later analysis, each TCR beta chain was defined by its CDR3 amino acid sequence together with its V-gene family, and reads without a unique V-gene family were excluded. In a later analysis, a few hundred highly shared, low-generation-probability nucleotide sequences were removed to address suspected cross-contamination and a sequencing artifact. In a later analysis, a clonal expansion index for each public chain was calculated from normalized within-repertoire ranks of inferred template counts. In a later analysis, generation probabilities were computed with a VDJ recombination model fitted to out-of-frame rearrangements, and the resulting probabilities were checked against IGoR. Hypergeometric tests were used in a later analysis to score TCR-TCR, TCR-HLA and TCR-CMV co-occurrence, with a repertoire-size bias correction applied to the TCR pairs. To estimate false discovery rates, a later analysis permuted the HLA or CMV assignments 20 times. In a later analysis, co-occurring TCRs were grouped using DBSCAN, and TCRdist sequence similarity was added for clustering within HLA-allele-positive subsets. For co-occurrence clustering, repertoires with fewer than 30,000 or more than 120,000 public chains were excluded, along with 5 or 6 repertoires with anomalous nucleotide sharing. TCRdb re-hosts the immuneACCESS table, in-frame sequences only. Its copies lack some clones; in the studies checked, an unresolved V gene accounts for under half of them, and the cause for the rest is not known. V, J and clone size derive from that table, while D and trimming were established from the DNA sequence. The sample data list 100,000 to 140,000 clones, and roughly 72% of these were observed just once. The ten most abundant clones make up roughly 8% of the sample.

The sample comes from a study of cytomegalovirus exposure and HLA in healthy donors (dated by TCRdb to about 2017). In terms of the full investigation: In an earlier analysis of 587 of the donors, roughly 300 Gb of sequence data and roughly 100 million unique TCR beta sequences from 150 million to 200 million T cells were reported. The study used immunosequencing to profile the T cell repertoires of about 670 subjects and linked those repertoires to cytomegalovirus serostatus. The genetic ancestry cluster associated with self-reported Caucasian donors included around 76% of the approximately 410 genotyped donors. Typing coverage varied by locus: roughly 629-640 donors for A, B, C, DRB1 and DQB1; approximately 500 for DQA1; approximately 610 for DPA1; roughly 470 for DPB1. Rather than using new phenotypic data, the later analysis identified candidate immune exposures from TCR beta sequences and from how often those sequences occurred across donors. An earlier analysis of some 600 of the donors applied high-throughput TCR beta sequencing to assess whether each TCR beta V gene segment acted as functional or pseudogenic. A separate validation cohort of 90 to 150 different subjects was used in addition to the approximately 640-subject first cohort. The aim of the study was to test whether cataloging public T cell receptors could identify signatures of past pathogen exposure. All discovery cohort repertoires had been generated on a single sequencing platform. Donor age, sex, ethnicity and CMV serostatus were compiled together with the repertoire data. Class I and class II HLA loci were covered by the typing at four-digit resolution. High-throughput TCR immunosequencing, statistical association of individual TCRs with disease status, and machine learning were combined to predict cytomegalovirus infection status. An early release covering 550 to 650 HLA-typed donors comprised about 320 gigabases of sequencing data and around 85 million unique TCR sequences. In a later genetic analysis, genome-wide SNP genotypes for about three fifths of the roughly 670 donors were used, and that subset was treated as a discovery cohort. Among 300 to 500 genotyped donors of the cohort, an average of approximately 240,000 unique TCR beta nucleotide sequences was sequenced per donor, of which 15% to 20% were non-productive. In a later analysis, previously published TCR beta repertoires from 666 donors were re-analyzed and high-resolution HLA genotyping was added so that TCR occurrence patterns could be studied. Four to six DR-DQ haplotypes were handled as single units for association and clustering because linkage in the cohort was strong.

What the study reported, not specific to this receptor: A further reported finding was that TCR beta sequences accurately predicted the HLA-A and HLA-B alleles for most subjects in the first cohort. According to the authors, the approach could potentially be generalized to other disease states and immunological phenotypes. Linkage disequilibrium might explain the correlated functional status among segregating V segments, but an unknown experimental factor could not be ruled out. In an earlier analysis of roughly 560 of the donors, most TCR beta V segments were observed in productive rearrangements about 87% or about 30% of the time, broadly matching IMGT annotations. V-gene and J-gene trimming of TCR beta chains was associated with a missense DCLRE1C variant in a later genetic analysis, and the association was replicated in an independent cohort. This cohort had only TCR beta chains sequenced, and the lack of alpha or paired-chain data limited which features could be detected. For the cohort, immune exposure information was limited to CMV serostatus. In a later analysis, HLA-associated TCR beta chains were found to be more clonally expanded and to have lower generation probabilities than equally common non-associated chains. In vitro tests confirmed that a few of the cytomegalovirus-associated TCR beta chains recognize cytomegalovirus antigens. According to a later analysis, most CMV-associated TCR beta chains appeared to be HLA-restricted, and the HLA associations seemed to be driven largely by CMV exposure. Specific HLA alleles were associated with 15,000 to 20,000 TCR beta sequences at a false discovery rate of 0.05 in a later analysis. The sequencing pipeline was judged likely to have produced a cluster of highly shared sequence variants as a technical artifact. While some public TCRs were present in many individuals, most TCR sequences turned up only very rarely across donors. The classifier was reported to diagnose cytomegalovirus status with high specificity and sensitivity in both the original cohort and the validation cohort. According to a later genetic analysis, donors in an Asian-associated ancestry cluster had fewer N-insertions in productive TCRs than the approximately 670-donor mean. Because some donors lacked HLA typing at each locus, the association tests relied only on the typed subset. Assigning TCR associations to individual alleles was difficult when HLA alleles, especially DR and DQ, strongly co-occurred. In a later analysis, the rate of TCR association differed among HLA loci, with DRB1 alleles having the most associated TCRs and HLA-C alleles having the fewest. About 17 rarely observed V segments, including chromosome 9 orphons, were excluded from the earlier analysis of a few hundred of the donors because counts were too low. The study listed 170 or so TCR beta chains as associated with cytomegalovirus. In a later analysis, several top co-occurrence clusters were reported to appear linked to parvovirus B19, influenza, CMV and Epstein-Barr virus. Some IMGT-functional V segments, including TRBV6-2 and TRBV6-3, could not be told apart with the 87-base-pair reads, so those segments were excluded. Sequencing depth was assumed to be roughly uniform across donors in the presence/absence analyses, though that assumption may not hold.

CDR1 SGHRS and CDR2 YFSETQ were looked up in the germline V gene. V is pruned by 3 bases and J by 3 bases, leaving 6 bases of the junction without a gene match. The CDR3, cysteine through phenylalanine, is 15 amino acids long. Solely the CDR3 DNA is kept, with 45 bases framed from the first base. The TCR was taken from a man in his thirties or forties in good health and CMV-seronegative. Here the chain combines TRBV5-1 and TRBJ2-3; 8 central bases correspond to TRBD1. Sequenced: PBMCs. The sequenced DNA is TGCGCCAGCAGCTCGGACAGGGCAAGGACAGATACGCAGTATTTT. Its coded protein is CASSSDRARTDTQYF. When the CDR3 is completed using the reference TRBV5-1 and TRBJ2-3 genes on either side, the full variable domain is KAGVTQTPRYLIKTRGQQVTLSCSPISGHRSVSWYQQTPGQGLQFLFEYFSETQRNKGNFPGRFSGRQFSNSRSEMNVSTLELGDSALYLCASSSDRARTDTQYFGPGTRLTVL.